These 25 T cell receptor beta chains came from one sample sequenced in a study of T cells expressing NK-cell markers. TCRdb reprocessed the 5' RACE reads, with one entry per CDR3 protein and no DNA. Here the sample table reports around 260,000 distinct CDR3 sequences. Sequenced sample: blood T cells: a sorted CD56 or NKG2C T cell subset, CD4+ or CD8+ T cells, or bulk PBMC T cells (not recorded which). The receptors were gathered from a woman aged 18 to 75 in good health.

V is TRBV7-9 and J is TRBJ1-1. The CDR3 is 11 amino acids. Germline values: CDR1 SEHNR, CDR2 FQNEAQ (reference sequence). This CDR3 is CAGTANTEAFF.

The V call is TRBV15, the J call TRBJ2-4; TCRdb designates TRBD1, a call that cannot be tested without DNA. Germline V gene sequence: CDR1 LNHNV, CDR2 YYDKDF (reference sequence). The CDR3 loop spans 16 amino acids. CDR3 residues: CATSRGLRDRENIQYF.

The chain joins TRBV12-3 or TRBV12-4 to TRBJ2-5; TCRdb selects TRBD2, and the lack of DNA leaves this call unchecked. The CDR3 has 13 amino acids. The CDR3 loop reads CASSQLEWGTQYF.

The chain is built from TRBV11-2 and TRBJ1-5; as DNA is missing, the TRBD1 call by TCRdb cannot be tested. The germline V gene has CDR1 SGHAT and CDR2 FQNNGV. This CDR3 has 18 amino acids. CDR3 sequence: CASSSYRVRGWSNQPQHF.

The rearrangement joins TRBV28 to TRBJ1-1; TCRdb designates TRBD1, a call that cannot be tested without DNA. This CDR3 spans 16 amino acids. The germline CDR1 and CDR2 sequences are MDHEN and SYDVKM. This CDR3 is CASSLGLTGMRTEAFF. The full variable domain, completed using reference TRBV28 and TRBJ1-1, is DVKVTQSSRYLVKRTGEKVFLECVQDMDHENMFWYRQDPGLGLRLIYFSYDVKMKEKGDIPEGYSVSREKKERFSLILESASTNQTSMYLCASSLGLTGMRTEAFFGQGTRLTVV.

V and J are TRBV12-3 or TRBV12-4 and TRBJ2-2; TCRdb selects TRBD2, and the lack of DNA leaves this call unchecked. This CDR3 has 16 amino acids. This CDR3 is CASTASGRARPGELFF.

The chain combines TRBV20-1 with TRBJ1-4; TCRdb gives TRBD1 as the D gene, but with no DNA this cannot be confirmed. Germline V lookup: CDR1 DFQATT, CDR2 SNEGSKA (reference sequence). This CDR3 has 16 residues. The CDR3: CSARTTRGGLNEKLFF.

This chain connects TRBV5-1 to TRBJ2-3; TCRdb selects TRBD1, and the lack of DNA leaves this call unchecked. This CDR3 has 13 residues. In germline, CDR1 is SGHRS, CDR2 YFSETQ. The CDR3 sequence is CATGQGGADTQYF.

The chain employs TRBV24-1 and TRBJ2-3; as DNA is missing, the TRBD2 call by TCRdb cannot be tested. Germline values: CDR1 KGHDR, CDR2 SFDVKD. The CDR3 covers 16 residues. CDR3: CATSDSGTPGTDTQYF.

The CDR3 is CASSQERGIETQYF. The V and J genes are TRBV4-2 and TRBJ2-5; TCRdb's D gene call, TRBD1, goes unchecked for lack of DNA. This CDR3 is 14 amino acids long. Per the germline V gene, CDR1 is LGHNA and CDR2 is YNFKEQ.

The rearrangement joins TRBV20-1 to TRBJ2-2; TCRdb gives TRBD2 as the D gene, but with no DNA this cannot be confirmed. This CDR3 has 20 amino acids. Germline lookup yields CDR1 DFQATT and CDR2 SNEGSKA (reference sequence). The CDR3 spells CSARDPSGSSGISNTGELFF.

The V and J genes are TRBV9 and TRBJ2-3. Germline-derived CDR1 and CDR2 are SGDLS and YYNGEE. The CDR3 is 15 residues long. CDR3 protein: CASSVVVGGTDTQYF.

The chain employs TRBV6-2 or TRBV6-3 and TRBJ2-3. Germline V gene lookup returns CDR1 MNHEY and CDR2 SVGEGT. The CDR3 extends over 14 amino acids. CDR3 sequence: CASSYSYSTDTQYF.

The CDR3: CASGTTNTGELFF. The chain is built from TRBV6-1 and TRBJ2-2; TCRdb's D call, TRBD1, is unchecked because there is no DNA. Germline V gene lookup returns CDR1 MNHNS and CDR2 SASEGT. CDR3 length equals 13 residues.

The chain joins TRBV2 to TRBJ1-1. Per the germline V gene, CDR1 is SNHLY and CDR2 is FYNNEI. This CDR3 is built from 15 residues. The CDR3 is CASSERLWLNTEAFF.

The chain joins TRBV27 to TRBJ2-3. The CDR3 loop spans 14 amino acids. Germline values: CDR1 MNHEY, CDR2 SMNVEV (reference sequence). The chain's CDR3 is CASSFLSRTDTQYF.

The chain is built from TRBV3-1 and TRBJ1-5. The CDR3 has 13 amino acids. Germline loops: CDR1 LGHDT, CDR2 YNNKEL (reference sequence). The CDR3 sequence: CASSQGQYQPQHF.

The rearrangement joins TRBV12-3 or TRBV12-4 to TRBJ1-5; the D call from TCRdb, TRBD1, cannot be confirmed without DNA. The CDR3 contains 14 residues. CDR3 in amino acids: CASSRGTGDQPQHF.

The chain combines TRBV29-1 with TRBJ1-2; the D call from TCRdb, TRBD1, cannot be confirmed without DNA. The CDR3 is made up of 12 amino acids. The germline gives CDR1 SQVTM, CDR2 ANQGSEA. CDR3 protein: CSVGQGGYGYTF.

The chain couples TRBV19 to TRBJ2-7; with no DNA, the TCRdb D assignment of TRBD1 cannot be verified. The CDR3 totals 14 residues. Per germline, CDR1 LNHDA and CDR2 SQIVND (reference sequence). This CDR3 reads CASSPAGGPYEQYF.

V gene TRBV5-1 combines with J gene TRBJ2-3; TCRdb names TRBD2, which stays unverified in the absence of DNA. The V gene's germline CDR1 is SGHRS and CDR2 YFSETQ. This CDR3 contains 16 residues. The CDR3 sequence: CASSHLAGGLTDTQYF. Full variable domain (rest looked up from reference TRBV5-1 and TRBJ2-3): KAGVTQTPRYLIKTRGQQVTLSCSPISGHRSVSWYQQTPGQGLQFLFEYFSETQRNKGNFPGRFSGRQFSNSRSEMNVSTLELGDSALYLCASSHLAGGLTDTQYFGPGTRLTVL.

The chain combines TRBV6-5 with TRBJ2-3. Germline CDR1 is MNHEY and CDR2 is SVGAGI. The CDR3 covers 13 residues. CDR3 amino acids: CASSYSGTDSQYF.

The rearrangement uses TRBV25-1 and TRBJ2-2. Germline V gives CDR1 MGHDK, CDR2 SYGVNS. This CDR3 spans 11 amino acids. The CDR3 protein is CASSERGELFF.

The V call is TRBV9, the J call TRBJ2-3; there is no DNA to check the TCRdb D call of TRBD2. The CDR3 covers 14 residues. Germline CDR1 is SGDLS and CDR2 is YYNGEE. CDR3 amino acids: CASSVGGTSDTQYF.

The V and J genes are TRBV15 and TRBJ2-1; TCRdb picks TRBD2, but there is no DNA to check that call. The germline CDR1 and CDR2 sequences are LNHNV and YYDKDF (reference sequence). The CDR3 covers 13 residues. CDR3 sequence: CATMSGRAKEQFF.